Below, 22 T cell receptor beta chains from the same sample are listed, as sequenced in a study of T cell responses to AZD1222 COVID-19 vaccine. TCRdb keeps only in-frame clones here, not all; method: immunoSEQ multiplex PCR. The profile shows about 110,000 clones, 87% of them singletons. The input for sequencing was peripheral blood, taken on day 0 of AZD1222 vaccination. These receptors were taken from an adult in good health.

The chain couples TRBV7-3 to TRBJ2-3; a possible D gene is TRBD1 (5 bases). Germline V gene lookup returns CDR1 SGHTA and CDR2 FQGTGA. The CDR3 is 13 amino acids. V lost 6 bases to trimming and J lost 1 base, with 8 bases between them. This chain's CDR3 is CASRQGGTDTQYF. CDR3 nucleotides: TGTGCCAGCAGGCAGGGTGGCACAGATACGCAGTATTTT.

The chain is built from TRBV28 and TRBJ2-1, with a weak D call TRBD2 (5 bases). Per the germline V gene, CDR1 is MDHEN and CDR2 is SYDVKM. Trimming took 10 bases from V and 7 from J, leaving 11 bases between them. This CDR3 spans 11 amino acids. The CDR3 here is CATRTSNEQFF. DNA for the CDR3: TGTGCCACCAGGACTTCGAATGAGCAGTTCTTC.

The chain couples TRBV5-1 to TRBJ2-7, with TRBD1 matching over 8 bases. The CDR3 runs 15 residues. Germline CDR1 is SGHRS and CDR2 is YFSETQ. V gave up 4 bases and J gave up 7 bases; unmatched junction bases: 13. Here the CDR3 reads CASSPWTGTRGEQYF. CDR3 sequence (DNA): TGCGCCAGCAGCCCCTGGACAGGGACCAGGGGGGAGCAGTACTTC.

The rearrangement joins TRBV30 to TRBJ2-7; D possibly corresponds to TRBD1 (5 bases). V was shortened by 0 bases and J by 5 bases, with 8 bases between the two germline ends. This CDR3 contains 12 residues. Germline CDR1 GTSNPN, CDR2 SVGIG (reference sequence). The CDR3, as DNA: TGTGCCTGGAGTGTGGGGCCCCACGAGCAGTACTTC. Its protein product is CAWSVGPHEQYF.

Points on this clone: Additional DNA sequences in this sample encode the identical CDR3. The chain has TRBV5-1 and TRBJ1-2, with 9 bases identical to TRBD1. The CDR3 runs 14 residues. Germline loops: CDR1 SGHRS, CDR2 YFSETQ. The V gene end was trimmed by 0 bases and the J gene end by 5 bases; junction bases not matched to a gene: 2. The chain's CDR3 is CASSLGDRAYGYTF. CDR3 bases: TGCGCCAGCAGCTTGGGGGACAGGGCTTATGGCTACACCTTC.

The chain uses TRBV7-2 and TRBJ2-5, with a possible D match to TRBD1 (5 bases). The V and J ends lost 0 bases and 2 bases respectively, with 7 bases between them. The CDR3 loop spans 14 amino acids. Germline values: CDR1 SGHTA, CDR2 FQGNSA. Here the CDR3 DNA reads TGTGCCAGCAGCTTAGCGGGGCGGCAAGAGACCCAGTACTTC. Amino acids: CASSLAGRQETQYF.

This rearrangement joins TRBV7-9 to TRBJ1-5; D gene ambiguous. This CDR3 is 13 amino acids long. The germline V gene encodes CDR1 SEHNR and CDR2 FQNEAQ (reference sequence). V dropped 5 bases and J dropped 6 bases, with 11 bases sitting between them. This CDR3 reads CASSLLLGQPQHF. Written as DNA, the CDR3 is TGTGCCAGCAGCCTCCTACTAGGTCAGCCCCAGCATTTT.

The sample holds a few counts of this clone. The V and J genes are TRBV15 and TRBJ2-7; TRBD2 agrees at 10 bases. The CDR3 is made up of 17 amino acids. Germline V lookup: CDR1 LNHNV, CDR2 YYDKDF (reference sequence). V gave up 3 bases and J gave up 6 bases; unmatched junction bases: 14. The CDR3, as DNA: TGTGCCACCAGCAGGAGCCCCTCAGCGGGAGGGCCTCTCGAGCAGTACTTC. It encodes CATSRSPSAGGPLEQYF.

The CDR3 loop reads CASSERGGNTGELFF. The CDR3 DNA follows: TGTGCCAGCAGTGAGCGGGGGGGCAACACCGGGGAGCTGTTTTTT. The chain is built from TRBV2 and TRBJ2-2; 9 nucleotides agree with TRBD2. J lost 2 bases, V lost 3 bases, and 1 base had no gene match. The V gene's germline CDR1 is SNHLY and CDR2 FYNNEI. The CDR3 loop spans 15 amino acids. Combining the CDR3 with reference TRBV2 and TRBJ2-2 gives the whole variable domain EPEVTQTPSHQVTQMGQEVILRCVPISNHLYFYWYRQILGQKVEFLVSFYNNEISEKSEIFDDQFSVERPDGSNFTLKIRSTKLEDSAMYFCASSERGGNTGELFFGEGSRLTVL.

The rearrangement uses TRBV24-1 and TRBJ2-5; 14 bases fit TRBD2. The CDR3 has 17 amino acids. The J segment lost 1 base and the V segment lost 5 bases, leaving 5 bases of the junction unmatched. Per the germline V gene, CDR1 is KGHDR and CDR2 is SFDVKD. As DNA, the CDR3 is TGTGCCACCAGTGCTCGGACTAGCGGGAGGACCCAAGAGACCCAGTACTTC. Translation gives CATSARTSGRTQETQYF.

The rearrangement uses TRBV7-3 and TRBJ2-5; TRBD2 agrees at 8 bases. Germline lookup yields CDR1 SGHTA and CDR2 FQGTGA. V dropped 5 bases and J dropped 5; count of bases not matched to a gene: 10. CDR3 length equals 15 residues. CDR3: CASSPSGGPQETQYF. CDR3 DNA: TGTGCCAGCAGCCCGTCGGGGGGGCCGCAGGAGACCCAGTACTTC.

This clone was seen a single time. The chain joins TRBV27 to TRBJ2-7, with 8 bases matching TRBD1. CDR3 length: 14 amino acids. V trimming: 2 bases; J trimming: 3 bases; junction bases outside the gene matches: 3. Germline assignment: CDR1 MNHEY and CDR2 SMNVEV (reference sequence). CDR3 loop: CASSLRQGIYEQYF. The CDR3 DNA follows: TGTGCCAGCAGTTTACGACAGGGGATCTACGAGCAGTACTTC.

The rearrangement links TRBV5-1 to TRBJ1-1; 8 positions match TRBD1. The CDR3 is 13 residues long. Germline CDR1 reads SGHRS; CDR2 reads YFSETQ. V shed 4 bases and J 8 bases; nucleotides not matched to a gene: 7. For the CDR3, the DNA is TGCGCCAGCAGCCCCTCGGACAGGGTCGAAGCTTTCTTT. Translating gives CASSPSDRVEAFF.

This clone was counted a single time. The rearrangement joins TRBV5-1 to TRBJ2-1, with D tentatively TRBD1 (5 bases). Trimming removed 2 bases at V and 13 bases at J, with 16 bases between. CDR1 and CDR2 from the germline V gene are SGHRS and YFSETQ. The CDR3 consists of 13 residues. The CDR3 bases are TGCGCCAGCAGCTTTCAGGGTGGTCCAACCCAGTTCTTC. It codes for CASSFQGGPTQFF.

The V and J genes are TRBV7-2 and TRBJ1-2; D is undetermined. This CDR3 has 14 amino acids. Germline assignment: CDR1 SGHTA and CDR2 FQGNSA. V dropped 5 bases and J dropped 7 bases, with 17 bases sitting between them. The CDR3 DNA reads TGTGCCAGCAGCACAGCGTCGTTCTCTATTGGCTACACCTTC. Its translation is CASSTASFSIGYTF. Based on the CDR3 plus reference TRBV7-2 and TRBJ1-2, the full variable domain is GAGVSQSPSNKVTEKGKDVELRCDPISGHTALYWYRQSLGQGLEFLIYFQGNSAPDKSGLPSDRFSAERTGGSVSTLTIQRTQQEDSAVYLCASSTASFSIGYTFGSGTRLTVV.

The chain has TRBV2 and TRBJ2-1; D not certain. The CDR3 length is 14 residues. CDR1 and CDR2 (germline): SNHLY, FYNNEI. V lost 1 base, J lost 3 bases, and 7 bases lay in between. In DNA form, the CDR3 reads TGTGCCAGCAGTGAAGGGTTTGACTACAATGAGCAGTTCTTC. It yields the protein CASSEGFDYNEQFF.

This clone has a single count. The rearrangement links TRBV19 to TRBJ1-1; no clear D. V lost 3 bases, J lost 6 bases, and 14 bases lay in between. CDR1 and CDR2 from the germline V gene are LNHDA and SQIVND (reference sequence). The CDR3 has 14 residues. CDR3 protein: CASSMQRVGPEAFF. In DNA form, the CDR3 reads TGTGCCAGTAGTATGCAGAGGGTCGGCCCTGAAGCTTTCTTT.

The rearrangement uses TRBV28 and TRBJ1-4, with 7 nucleotides matching TRBD1. CDR1 MDHEN and CDR2 SYDVKM come from the germline V gene. The CDR3 is 16 residues long. With V trimmed by 6 bases and J by 8 bases, 15 bases remained unmatched. CDR3 loop: CASRAFPTGIGEKLFF. In nucleotides, the CDR3 is TGTGCCAGCAGGGCCTTCCCGACAGGGATTGGGGAAAAACTGTTTTTT.

J is TRBJ2-5 and V is TRBV4-2; tentatively, D is TRBD2 (5 bases). Germline lookup yields CDR1 LGHNA and CDR2 YNFKEQ. The CDR3 extends over 17 amino acids. V was trimmed by 3 bases and J by 2 bases, leaving 19 bases between them. The CDR3 sequence is CASSQSEARATQETQYF. Written as DNA, the CDR3 is TGTGCCAGCAGCCAGTCGGAGGCCCGAGCGACTCAAGAGACCCAGTACTTC.

CDR3 bases: TGTGCCAGCAGTGAAGTACAGATAAACTATGGCTACACCTTC. Translating it yields CASSEVQINYGYTF. The V call is TRBV6-1, the J call TRBJ1-2; D remains ambiguous. The CDR3 has 14 residues. Looked up from germline, CDR1 is MNHNS and CDR2 is SASEGT. Deletions cut 1 base from V and 2 bases from J, with 8 bases between.

The chain carries TRBV19 and TRBJ1-1; TRBD1 matches at 8 bases. The CDR3 sequence is 15 residues long. CDR1 and CDR2 from the germline V gene are LNHDA and SQIVND (reference sequence). The V and J ends lost 6 bases and 1 base, in that order; junction bases with no gene match: 7. Here the CDR3 reads CASRRQGIPNTEAFF. CDR3 nucleotide sequence: TGTGCCAGTAGGAGACAGGGGATCCCGAACACTGAAGCTTTCTTT.

This chain connects TRBV30 to TRBJ2-7; no clear D. Trimming shortened V by 4 bases and J by 3 bases, and 13 bases separated the two germline ends. This CDR3 is 13 amino acids long. Germline V lookup: CDR1 GTSNPN, CDR2 SVGIG (reference sequence). The CDR3 region is CAWKKGVYYEQYF. DNA of the CDR3: TGTGCCTGGAAAAAAGGAGTATACTACGAGCAGTACTTC.